The clone carrying this TCR beta chain has only a few counts. The antigen remains unidentified. Germline assignment: CDR1 MGHRA and CDR2 YSYEKL. V lost 10 bases and J lost 2, with 13 bases in between. The length of the CDR3 is 13 residues. This entry belongs to a study of T cells after yellow fever vaccination. TCRdb ran MiXCR on the 5' RACE reads and lists one entry per CDR3 protein. The sample shows hundreds of thousands of distinct CDR3 sequences, roughly 20% of them seen only once. General study results and limits: A large majority of primary-vaccination clones showed up again after the booster (roughly 96% CD4, 88% CD8).

The sequencing used PBMCs, collected before the yellow fever booster vaccination. The V call is TRBV4-1, the J call TRBJ2-3, with D possibly TRBD2 on 7 matching bases. This TCR was recovered from a man younger than 30 who received the YFV17D yellow fever vaccine. CDR3 DNA: TGCGCCACCAGGGGACTATCCACAGATACGCAGTATTTT. Protein sequence: CATRGLSTDTQYF.